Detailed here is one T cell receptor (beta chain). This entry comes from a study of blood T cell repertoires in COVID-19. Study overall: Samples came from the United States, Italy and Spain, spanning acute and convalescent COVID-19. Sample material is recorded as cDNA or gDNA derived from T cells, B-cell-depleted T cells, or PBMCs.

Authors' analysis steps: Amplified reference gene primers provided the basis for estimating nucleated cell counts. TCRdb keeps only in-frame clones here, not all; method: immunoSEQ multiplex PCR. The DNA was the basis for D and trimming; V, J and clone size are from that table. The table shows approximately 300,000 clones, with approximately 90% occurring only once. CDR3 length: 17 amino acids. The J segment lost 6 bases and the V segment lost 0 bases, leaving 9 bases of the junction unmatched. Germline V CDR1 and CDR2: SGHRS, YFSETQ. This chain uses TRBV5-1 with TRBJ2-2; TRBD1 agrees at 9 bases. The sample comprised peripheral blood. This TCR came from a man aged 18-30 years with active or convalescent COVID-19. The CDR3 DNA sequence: TGCGCCAGCAGCTTGGTTCTTGCACAGGGGGCGTCCGGGGAGCTGTTTTTT. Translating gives CASSLVLAQGASGELFF.